These 21 T cell receptor beta chains originate from one sample sequenced in a study of blood T cell repertoires in COVID-19. Method: immunoSEQ multiplex PCR; TCRdb's copy keeps in-frame clones and lacks some. The table shows approximately 260,000 clones, with around 82% occurring only once. Sequencing used peripheral blood. Receptor source: a woman of 80 years or more with active or convalescent COVID-19.

The V call is TRBV5-1, the J call TRBJ1-3; D remains unclear. Trimming took 3 bases from V and 0 from J, leaving 10 bases between them. Per the germline V gene, CDR1 is SGHRS and CDR2 is YFSETQ. The CDR3 covers 15 residues. The CDR3 region is CASSSSGNSGNTIYF. In DNA, the CDR3 is TGCGCCAGCAGCTCTTCAGGAAACTCTGGAAACACCATATATTTT.

The rearrangement links TRBV9 to TRBJ2-3; D unclear. Trimming cost V 3 bases and J 0 bases, with 8 bases left between them. The germline V gene has CDR1 SGDLS and CDR2 YYNGEE. This CDR3 has 14 residues. The DNA of the CDR3 is TGTGCCAGCAGCGACAAGACTAGCACAGATACGCAGTATTTT. Encoded protein: CASSDKTSTDTQYF.

The rearrangement joins TRBV28 to TRBJ1-2; 8 positions match TRBD1. CDR1 is MDHEN and CDR2 is SYDVKM in the germline V gene. V dropped 8 bases and J dropped 3; count of bases not matched to a gene: 17. CDR3 size: 17 residues. CDR3 nucleotide sequence: TGTGCCAGCGTATCTGCGGGCAGGGGGCATTTCGACTATGGCTACACCTTC. Its translation: CASVSAGRGHFDYGYTF.

The chain carries TRBV5-1 and TRBJ2-3, with 16 bases fitting TRBD2. In germline, CDR1 is SGHRS, CDR2 YFSETQ. This CDR3 has 17 amino acids. Losses at the gene ends were 3 bases for V and 2 bases for J; bases not matched to a gene: 3. In nucleotides, the CDR3 is TGCGCCAGCAGCTGGGGACTAGCGGGGGGGATCACAGATACGCAGTATTTT. Translated, it gives CASSWGLAGGITDTQYF.

The V gene is TRBV7-2, the J gene TRBJ1-1, with D unresolved. V dropped 2 bases and J dropped 0 bases, with 4 bases sitting between them. The length of the CDR3 is 13 residues. Germline loops: CDR1 SGHTA, CDR2 FQGNSA. The CDR3 loop is CASSLHMNTEAFF. Written as DNA, the CDR3 is TGTGCCAGCAGCTTACACATGAACACTGAAGCTTTCTTT.

The gene calls are TRBV28 and TRBJ2-7, with 10 nucleotides matching TRBD1. The V gene's germline CDR1 is MDHEN and CDR2 SYDVKM. V was clipped by 6 bases and J by 3 bases; unmatched bases: 5. CDR3 length equals 14 residues. CDR3 loop: CASSPGDRGYEQYF. In nucleotides, the CDR3 is TGTGCCAGCAGCCCGGGGGACAGGGGCTACGAGCAGTACTTC.

The chain uses TRBV5-4 and TRBJ2-1; 10 nucleotides agree with TRBD2. CDR1 and CDR2 (germline): SGHNT, YYREEE (reference sequence). This CDR3 comprises 18 residues. The junction had 12 bases not matched to a gene; V was cut back by 0 bases and J by 6 bases. CDR3 region: CASSLVASGSSSSNEQFF. The CDR3 region has the DNA TGTGCCAGCAGCTTGGTGGCTAGCGGGAGTTCCTCAAGCAATGAGCAGTTCTTC.

The CDR3 region is CASSLNRVAGANVLTF. CDR3 nucleotides: TGTGCCAGCAGCTTAAACAGGGTCGCTGGGGCCAACGTCCTGACTTTC. This rearrangement joins TRBV12-1 to TRBJ2-6; the DNA was not used to check the table's D call, TRBD1. TRBV12-1 is a pseudogene segment. The CDR3 loop spans 16 amino acids.

The chain employs TRBV5-5 and TRBJ2-5; D gene ambiguous. Germline V lookup: CDR1 SGHKS, CDR2 YYEKEE (reference sequence). V lost 0 bases and J 4 bases, leaving 10 bases between the germline ends. The CDR3 contains 14 residues. The CDR3 region is CASSLETGRETQYF. In DNA form, the CDR3 reads TGTGCCAGCAGCTTGGAGACGGGTCGAGAGACCCAGTACTTC.

The chain has TRBV5-4 and TRBJ2-2; no clear D. The ends were cut back, 0 bases at V and 2 bases at J, with 8 bases in the middle. CDR3 length: 15 amino acids. Germline V CDR1 and CDR2: SGHNT, YYREEE (reference sequence). The CDR3 is CASSLGSSNTGELFF. The CDR3 DNA sequence: TGTGCCAGCAGCTTGGGTAGCAGCAACACCGGGGAGCTGTTTTTT.

This chain connects TRBV5-1 to TRBJ2-2; 15 positions match TRBD2. Losses at the gene ends were 7 bases for V and 7 bases for J; bases not matched to a gene: 8. The germline gives CDR1 SGHRS, CDR2 YFSETQ. The CDR3 has 16 amino acids. The CDR3, as DNA: TGCGCCAGCGGCCAGGGACTAGCGGGAGGATTCGGGGAGCTGTTTTTT. Translating it yields CASGQGLAGGFGELFF.

V and J are TRBV7-9 and TRBJ2-5; a possible D gene is TRBD2 (6 bases). The V and J ends lost 2 bases and 1 base respectively, with 11 bases between them. This CDR3 is 15 amino acids long. Germline V gives CDR1 SEHNR, CDR2 FQNEAQ (reference sequence). CDR3 amino acids: CASSLMGGIQETQYF. For the CDR3, the DNA is TGTGCCAGCAGCTTAATGGGGGGAATCCAAGAGACCCAGTACTTC.

The chain carries TRBV15 and TRBJ2-5, with 15 bases aligning to TRBD2. Germline V gene data show CDR1 as LNHNV and CDR2 as YYDKDF (reference sequence). The CDR3 contains 18 residues. V lost 0 bases to trimming and J lost 3 bases; unmatched junction nucleotides: 5. The CDR3 DNA is TGTGCCACCAGCAGAGATCCTGGACTAGCGGGAGGGAAAGAGACCCAGTACTTC. Protein: CATSRDPGLAGGKETQYF.

This chain connects TRBV5-1 to TRBJ2-7; a possible D gene is TRBD2 (5 bases). V gave up 6 bases and J gave up 0 bases, with 10 bases separating them. This CDR3 is built from 13 residues. Germline V CDR1 and CDR2: SGHRS, YFSETQ. CDR3 nucleotides: TGCGCCAGCACCCGGGGTCCCTCCTACGAGCAGTACTTC. Amino acids: CASTRGPSYEQYF.

The V call is TRBV5-4, the J call TRBJ2-2, with D perhaps matching TRBD1 (5 bases). The ends were cut back, 0 bases at V and 4 bases at J, with 10 bases in the middle. Germline CDR1 is SGHNT and CDR2 is YYREEE (reference sequence). This CDR3 has 15 residues. CDR3 sequence reads: CASSLDGRGTGELFF. The CDR3 DNA reads TGTGCCAGCAGCTTGGACGGAAGGGGCACCGGGGAGCTGTTTTTT.

V usage is TRBV5-1 and J usage is TRBJ2-3; TRBD2 matches at 13 bases. J was trimmed by 0 bases and V by 4 bases; bases with no gene match: 11. The CDR3 contains 19 residues. Germline V gives CDR1 SGHRS, CDR2 YFSETQ. CDR3 bases: TGCGCCAGCAGCCGGATACTAGCGGGAGGGACATATAGCACAGATACGCAGTATTTT. Translating it yields CASSRILAGGTYSTDTQYF.

The chain is built from TRBV11-2 and TRBJ2-1, with 9 nucleotides matching TRBD2. This CDR3 is 18 amino acids long. Unmatched junction bases numbered 13, after V lost 5 bases and J lost 2 bases. Germline V gene lookup returns CDR1 SGHAT and CDR2 FQNNGV. CDR3 coding DNA: TGTGCCAGCAGCCAGCGACCCCGACTAGCGGCCACCTACAATGAGCAGTTCTTC. Translated, it gives CASSQRPRLAATYNEQFF.

This chain connects TRBV12-3 or TRBV12-4 to TRBJ1-3; no firm D call. CDR3 length: 13 amino acids. Between the trimmed V and J ends, which lost 1 base and 9 bases, there was a span of 10 bases. DNA for the CDR3: TGTGCCAGCAGTTTAGGAGGCTCCACCACCATATATTTT. Translated, it gives CASSLGGSTTIYF.

The chain uses TRBV25-1 and TRBJ2-2; no clear D gene. The germline V and J ends were trimmed by 3 bases and 0 bases, with 5 bases remaining between them. Germline V lookup: CDR1 MGHDK, CDR2 SYGVNS. The CDR3 loop spans 14 amino acids. The CDR3 bases are TGTGCCAGCAGTGACAGGACGAACACCGGGGAGCTGTTTTTT. Its protein product is CASSDRTNTGELFF.

The rearrangement uses TRBV5-1 and TRBJ2-3, with 8 bases identical to TRBD1. The CDR3 covers 17 residues. V gave up 5 bases and J gave up 0 bases; unmatched junction bases: 11. Germline CDR1 SGHRS, CDR2 YFSETQ. The CDR3 here is CASRRQGARLSTDTQYF. In DNA form, the CDR3 reads TGCGCCAGCAGGCGTCAGGGGGCAAGACTTAGCACAGATACGCAGTATTTT.

The gene calls are TRBV10-3 and TRBJ1-1; TRBD1 matches at 8 bases. CDR1 and CDR2 (germline): ENHRY, SYGVKD. This CDR3 region has 13 residues. The V segment lost 10 bases and the J segment 6 bases; nucleotides outside the gene matches: 10. CDR3 region: CATTSDRDSEAFF. The CDR3 nucleotides are TGTGCCACCACGTCGGACAGGGACTCTGAAGCTTTCTTT.